These 2 T cell receptor beta chains were sequenced from one sample in a study of regulatory T cells in long-lasting Graves disease. Researchers made TCR beta libraries by using iRepertoire HTBI primers and running Arm-PCR on CDR3 regions. Using its own MiXCR run on the multiplex PCR reads, TCRdb lists one record per CDR3 protein. There are hundreds of thousands of distinct CDR3 sequences in the sample; roughly 20% occur only once, and 7.8% lies in the top ten. Time point described: persistent/refractory GD, antithyroid drugs over 5 years with positive TRAb. Preparation of the TCR library used RNA extracted from PBMCs. This specimen consisted of peripheral blood mononuclear cells (PBMCs), obtained when the disease was refractory, from a patient treated with antithyroid drugs. The receptors come from a female donor with Graves disease.

This clonotype was recorded at least ten times. The CDR3 reads CASIPDRSGTEAFF. The CDR3 DNA reads TGTGCCAGCATCCCAGACAGGTCTGGCACTGAAGCTTTCTTT. V usage is TRBV6-2 or TRBV6-3 and J usage is TRBJ1-1; D is perhaps TRBD1 (6 bases). The germline V gene encodes CDR1 MNHEY and CDR2 SVGEGT. The CDR3 length is 14 residues. Trimming took off 7 bases at V and 4 bases at J, with 16 bases between the two ends.

This clonotype was seen a few times. The CDR3 region has the DNA TGTGCCAGCCTCCAAGGGGACAGGATGAACACTGAAGCTTTCTTT. This codes for CASLQGDRMNTEAFF. This chain uses TRBV28 with TRBJ1-1, with 8 bases fitting TRBD1. The CDR3 length is 15 residues. V shed 8 bases, J shed 0 bases, and the junction held 8 bases outside the gene matches. Germline V gene data show CDR1 as MDHEN and CDR2 as SYDVKM. The full variable domain, its missing parts supplied by reference TRBV28 and TRBJ1-1, is DVKVTQSSRYLVKRTGEKVFLECVQDMDHENMFWYRQDPGLGLRLIYFSYDVKMKEKGDIPEGYSVSREKKERFSLILESASTNQTSMYLCASLQGDRMNTEAFFGQGTRLTVV.